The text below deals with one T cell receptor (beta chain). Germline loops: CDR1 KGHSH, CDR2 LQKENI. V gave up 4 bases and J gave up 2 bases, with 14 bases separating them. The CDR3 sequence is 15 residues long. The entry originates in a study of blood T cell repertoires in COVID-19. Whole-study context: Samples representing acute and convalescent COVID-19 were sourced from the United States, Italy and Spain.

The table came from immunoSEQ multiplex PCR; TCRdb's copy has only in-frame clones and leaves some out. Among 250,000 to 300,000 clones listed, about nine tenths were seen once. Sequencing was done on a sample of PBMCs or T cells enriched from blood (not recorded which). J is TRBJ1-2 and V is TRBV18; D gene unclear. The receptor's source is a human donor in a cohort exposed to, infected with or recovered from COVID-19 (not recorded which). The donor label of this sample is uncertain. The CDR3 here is CASSRIEAGNYGYTF. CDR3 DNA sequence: TGTGCCAGCTCACGAATAGAGGCGGGGAACTATGGCTACACCTTC. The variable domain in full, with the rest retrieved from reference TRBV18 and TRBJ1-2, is NAGVMQNPRHLVRRRGQEARLRCSPMKGHSHVYWYRQLPEEGLKFMVYLQKENIIDESGMPKERFSAEFPKEGPSILRIQQVVRGDSAAYFCASSRIEAGNYGYTFGSGTRLTVV.